This T cell receptor beta chain appears in the sequencing data of a study of graft-versus-host responses after intestinal transplantation. Study in general: Grafts were multivisceral, liver-intestinal, or isolated intestinal.

A remark on this clone: Its antigen is not identified.

The J segment lost 5 bases and the V segment lost 4 bases, leaving 4 bases of the junction unmatched. Germline lookup yields CDR1 SGHTS and CDR2 YDEGEE. This CDR3 region has 13 residues. Method: immunoSEQ multiplex PCR; TCRdb's copy keeps in-frame clones and lacks some. The sample holds around 90,000 clones, around nine tenths seen once. The sample here was unstimulated CD4+ T cells sorted from spleen or lymph node cells, taken before intestinal transplant. The clonotype comes from a human donor who received an intestinal transplant. The chain combines TRBV5-8 with TRBJ2-5; 8 bases line up with TRBD2. CDR3 nucleotides: TGTGCCAGCAGCCAGCGGGAGTACGAGACCCAGTACTTC. Its translation: CASSQREYETQYF.